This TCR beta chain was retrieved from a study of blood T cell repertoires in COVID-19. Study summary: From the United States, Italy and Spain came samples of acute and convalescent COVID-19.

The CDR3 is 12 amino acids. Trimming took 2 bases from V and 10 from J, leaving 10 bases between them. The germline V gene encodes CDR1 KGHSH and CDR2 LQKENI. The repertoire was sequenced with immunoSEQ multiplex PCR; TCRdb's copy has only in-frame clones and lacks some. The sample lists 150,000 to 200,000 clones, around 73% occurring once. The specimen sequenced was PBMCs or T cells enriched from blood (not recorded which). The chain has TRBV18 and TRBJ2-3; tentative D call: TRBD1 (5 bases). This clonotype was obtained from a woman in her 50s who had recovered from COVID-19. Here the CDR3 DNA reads TGTGCCAGCTCACCAATGGAAGGGGCGCAGTATTTT. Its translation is CASSPMEGAQYF.